These 19 T cell receptor beta chains came from one sample sequenced in a study of T cells after yellow fever vaccination. TCRdb itself ran the 5' RACE reads through MiXCR, one entry per CDR3 protein. The repertoire holds about 320,000 distinct CDR3 sequences, with 4% to 5.5% as singletons. Sequenced material: PBMCs, taken 15 days after the yellow fever booster vaccination. These receptors came from a young man who received the YFV17D yellow fever vaccine.

There are many counts of this clonotype. This chain joins TRBV19 and TRBJ1-1, with TRBD1 as a possible D gene (5 bases). Germline loops: CDR1 LNHDA, CDR2 SQIVND (reference sequence). V lost 6 bases, J lost 0 bases, and 11 bases lay in between. The CDR3 consists of 14 residues. As DNA, the CDR3 is TGTGCCAGTAGCACCGACAGACTGAACACTGAAGCTTTCTTT. Amino acids: CASSTDRLNTEAFF.

This clonotype has a count of ten or more. The genes are TRBV14 and TRBJ1-6; D is unresolved. The ends were cut back, 1 base at V and 10 bases at J, with 11 bases in the middle. The CDR3 is 14 residues long. CDR1 is SGHDN, CDR2 FVKESK, per germline. This CDR3 is CASSQGREYSPLHF. In nucleotides, the CDR3 is TGTGCCAGCAGCCAAGGAAGGGAGTACTCACCCCTCCACTTT.

This sequence joins TRBV21-1 and TRBJ2-7; no check of the table's D call, TRBD1, against the DNA was made. TRBV21-1 is assigned pseudogene status. This CDR3 is 13 amino acids long. CDR3 bases: TGTGCCAGCAGCACGTCATCGAGGGGGAAGCAGTACGTC. As protein: CASSTSSRGKQYV.

This clonotype was counted many times. J is TRBJ2-2 and V is TRBV12-3 or TRBV12-4; a possible D gene is TRBD2 (6 bases). This CDR3 has 16 amino acids. Trimming pared 10 bases from V and 5 bases from J, leaving 23 bases between. The CDR3 protein is CATMGPGGKATGELFF. CDR3 DNA sequence: TGTGCCACCATGGGGCCCGGGGGAAAAGCAACCGGGGAGCTGTTTTTT.

This clonotype was seen a few times. This sequence joins TRBV11-2 and TRBJ2-2; D may be TRBD2 (7 bases). The V gene lost 8 bases and the J gene lost 5 bases, with 21 bases spanning the gap. The CDR3 spans 16 residues. Germline values: CDR1 SGHAT, CDR2 FQNNGV. The CDR3 sequence is CASPKLGGARTGELFF. In DNA form, the CDR3 reads TGTGCCAGCCCGAAATTGGGGGGGGCCCGGACCGGGGAGCTGTTTTTT.

As DNA, the CDR3 is TGTGCCAGCAGTAGCCCCCCGGACTCACCCCCCTCCCGTAGCACAGATACGCAGTATTTT. Protein: CASSSPPDSPPSRSTDTQYF. The chain employs TRBV28 and TRBJ2-3; the D gene is possibly TRBD2 (5 bases). Germline CDR1 MDHEN, CDR2 SYDVKM. CDR3 size: 20 residues. Trimming took 5 bases from V and 0 from J, leaving 27 bases between them.

This clonotype was observed many times. The rearrangement links TRBV7-2 to TRBJ2-3, with D possibly being TRBD2 (6 bases). The CDR3 has 16 residues. The ends were cut back, 1 base at V and 6 bases at J, with 17 bases in the middle. In germline, CDR1 is SGHTA, CDR2 FQGNSA. CDR3 region: CASSLVGTSLGDTQYF. CDR3 nucleotide sequence: TGTGCCAGCAGCTTAGTCGGCACTAGCTTGGGCGATACGCAGTATTTT. The complete variable domain, with remaining parts taken from reference TRBV7-2 and TRBJ2-3, reads GAGVSQSPSNKVTEKGKDVELRCDPISGHTALYWYRQSLGQGLEFLIYFQGNSAPDKSGLPSDRFSAERTGGSVSTLTIQRTQQEDSAVYLCASSLVGTSLGDTQYFGPGTRLTVL.

The chain recombines TRBV7-2 with TRBJ1-1, with TRBD1 identical over 8 bases. The junction had 8 bases not matched to a gene; V was cut back by 7 bases and J by 4 bases. Germline V gene data show CDR1 as SGHTA and CDR2 as FQGNSA. The CDR3 is 14 amino acids. The DNA for the CDR3 is TGTGCCAGCACCATACAGGGGGTGGGCACTGAAGCTTTCTTT. It yields the protein CASTIQGVGTEAFF.

This clonotype has a count of ten or more. The chain joins TRBV29-1 to TRBJ2-7; D call uncertain. The CDR3 consists of 13 residues. CDR1 is SQVTM, CDR2 ANQGSEA, per germline. V was pared by 0 bases and J by 2 bases, with 8 bases between. The CDR3 reads CSVEESRTYEQYF. The CDR3 DNA reads as TGCAGCGTTGAAGAATCCAGGACCTACGAGCAGTACTTC.

The V and J genes are TRBV5-1 and TRBJ2-1, with 8 bases matching TRBD2. The CDR3 totals 14 residues. From germline, CDR1 is SGHRS and CDR2 YFSETQ. J was trimmed by 9 bases and V by 0 bases; bases with no gene match: 5. CDR3 nucleotides: TGCGCCAGCAGCTTGGGGCGGGGGGCAGTTGAGCAGTTCTTC. Amino acid sequence: CASSLGRGAVEQFF.

The chain recombines TRBV18 with TRBJ1-2; maybe TRBD1 (6 bases). The CDR3 totals 15 residues. Trimming pared 6 bases from V and 4 bases from J, leaving 18 bases between. Per the germline V gene, CDR1 is KGHSH and CDR2 is LQKENI. The CDR3 bases are TGTGCCAGCTCTTCATTACCCAGGGGAGGCTATGGCTACACCTTC. Protein sequence: CASSSLPRGGYGYTF.

In nucleotides, the CDR3 is TGTGCCAGCAGCCCTAACCCCCTAGCGGGGGGGCCTTGGGAGACCCAGTACTTC. Its translation is CASSPNPLAGGPWETQYF. V is TRBV11-2 and J is TRBJ2-5, with 12 bases fitting TRBD2. Trimming cost V 5 bases and J 5 bases; bases outside gene matches: 15. This CDR3 is 18 amino acids long. Germline CDR1 reads SGHAT; CDR2 reads FQNNGV.

Ten or more counts support this clonotype. The chain joins TRBV5-4 to TRBJ2-3; 11 positions match TRBD2. The J segment lost 0 bases and the V segment lost 6 bases, leaving 6 bases of the junction unmatched. This CDR3 is built from 16 residues. The germline gives CDR1 SGHNT, CDR2 YYREEE (reference sequence). The CDR3 spells CASKRLAGTSTDTQYF. DNA of the CDR3: TGTGCCAGCAAACGACTAGCGGGGACCAGCACAGATACGCAGTATTTT.

The chain carries TRBV5-1 and TRBJ1-1; no firm D call. Germline CDR1 and CDR2: SGHRS and YFSETQ. The CDR3 has 13 amino acids. V was shortened by 0 bases and J by 7 bases, with 10 bases between the two germline ends. The chain's CDR3 is CASSLELGNEAFF. The DNA for the CDR3 is TGCGCCAGCAGCTTGGAGTTGGGGAATGAAGCTTTCTTT.

This clonotype was picked up many times. The chain employs TRBV18 and TRBJ2-4; D is perhaps TRBD1 (6 bases). Trimming stripped 1 base from V and 0 bases from J, with 16 bases between. The CDR3 consists of 18 residues. Germline lookup yields CDR1 KGHSH and CDR2 LQKENI. CDR3 DNA: TGTGCCAGCTCACCACTTCCGACAGGCCTTGAAGCCAAAAACATTCAGTACTTC. Amino acid sequence: CASSPLPTGLEAKNIQYF.

This clonotype has a handful of counts. The V gene is TRBV25-1, the J gene TRBJ1-1; D is unresolved. The CDR3 extends over 15 amino acids. Germline values: CDR1 MGHDK, CDR2 SYGVNS. Trimming removed 1 base at V and 4 bases at J, with 13 bases between. As DNA, the CDR3 is TGTGCCAGCAGTGAATGGAGGGCAGGTTTCACTGAAGCTTTCTTT. Translation: CASSEWRAGFTEAFF.

At least ten counts were recorded for this clonotype. The J gene is TRBJ2-7, the V gene TRBV14, with 8 bases that match TRBD2. The J segment lost 2 bases and the V segment lost 2 bases, leaving 2 bases of the junction unmatched. The CDR3 has 14 residues. Germline CDR1 reads SGHDN; CDR2 reads FVKESK. For the CDR3, the DNA is TGTGCCAGCAGCCAACCGGGACTAGCCTACGAGCAGTACTTC. The encoded protein is CASSQPGLAYEQYF.

This clonotype was found many times. The rearrangement joins TRBV25-1 to TRBJ1-4; possible D gene TRBD1, 5 bases. Germline lookup yields CDR1 MGHDK and CDR2 SYGVNS. This CDR3 region has 16 residues. Trimming took 1 base from V and 8 from J, leaving 17 bases between them. CDR3: CASSESPAGIGEKLFF. The CDR3 DNA sequence: TGTGCCAGCAGTGAATCCCCGGCAGGGATCGGAGAAAAACTGTTTTTT.

This clonotype has at least ten counts. V usage is TRBV7-9 and J usage is TRBJ2-7, with 8 nucleotides matching TRBD1. Germline assignment: CDR1 SEHNR and CDR2 FQNEAQ (reference sequence). This CDR3 contains 14 residues. The trim removed 7 bases at V and 2 bases at J, leaving 7 bases unmatched. The CDR3 here is CASNTQGAAYEQYF. CDR3 DNA: TGTGCCAGCAACACTCAGGGGGCTGCCTACGAGCAGTACTTC. Supplemented by reference TRBV7-9 and TRBJ2-7, the full variable domain reads DTGVSQNPRHKITKRGQNVTFRCDPISEHNRLYWYRQTLGQGPEFLTYFQNEAQLEKSRLLSDRFSAERPKGSFSTLEIQRTEQGDSAMYLCASNTQGAAYEQYFGPGTRLTVT.